The clone carrying this T cell receptor (beta chain) came up once. This sample is part of a study of blood T cell repertoires in COVID-19. Overall study: Sites across the United States, Italy and Spain contributed samples from acute and convalescent COVID-19. T cells, B-cell-depleted T cells, or PBMCs provided the cDNA or gDNA that served as material.

Sequencing was performed with immunoSEQ multiplex PCR; in TCRdb, only in-frame clones are kept and a portion is missing. This sample has 180,000 or so clones, with about 90% found just once. Per germline, CDR1 SGHRS and CDR2 YFSETQ. Trimming took 2 bases from V and 3 from J, leaving 9 bases between them. The CDR3 totals 14 residues. The V call is TRBV5-1, the J call TRBJ1-3; D not certain. Sequencing was performed on PBMCs or T cells enriched from blood (not recorded which). The receptor's source is a human donor with acute COVID-19. The donor label of this sample is uncertain. The DNA of the CDR3 is TGCGCCAGCAGCTTCGAGGCTAATGGAAACACCATATATTTT. Protein product: CASSFEANGNTIYF.